Below, 9 T cell receptor beta chains from the same sample are listed, as sequenced in a study of cytomegalovirus exposure and HLA in healthy donors (dated by TCRdb to 2016 to 2017). The library was produced with the immunoSEQ multiplex PCR assay. A mixture of 60 forward primers for TCR Vbeta segments and 13 reverse primers for TCR Jbeta segments was used in the multiplex PCR. TCRdb carries this immuneACCESS record with in-frame sequences only. Its versions omit some clonotypes, under half of them owing to an unresolved V gene in the studies checked, with the rest unexplained. The sample table lists tens of thousands of clones, 75% to 80% of them with a count of one. The ten largest clones take up 3.7% of the sample. The source material was PBMCs. Receptors originate from a man aged 25 to 40 in good health and CMV-seronegative.

The rearrangement uses TRBV7-2 and TRBJ1-5; D remains ambiguous. CDR1 and CDR2 (germline): SGHTA, FQGNSA. V was clipped by 5 bases and J by 6 bases, with 8 bases between them. This CDR3 is 12 amino acids long. The CDR3 sequence: CASSLPSQPQHF. The DNA of the CDR3 is TGTGCCAGCAGCCTACCAAGTCAGCCCCAGCATTTT.

In the case of this clone: Germline and junction disagree at one end, which may indicate a read error. The rearrangement joins TRBV7-9 to TRBJ1-2; D might be TRBD1 (5 bases). CDR3 length: 13 amino acids. Germline CDR1 reads SEHNR; CDR2 reads FQNEAQ (reference sequence). The CDR3 loop is CSSSLRDFYGYTF. The CDR3 coding sequence is TGTTCCAGCAGCTTAAGGGACTTCTATGGCTACACCTTC.

This clone has only one observation. The rearrangement joins TRBV5-1 to TRBJ1-1; D remains ambiguous. CDR1 and CDR2 from the germline V gene are SGHRS and YFSETQ. V was trimmed by 4 bases and J by 3 bases, leaving 16 bases between them. The CDR3 has 15 residues. The CDR3 sequence: CASSPSHLSDTEAFF. CDR3 sequence (DNA): TGCGCCAGCAGCCCCTCACACCTTTCCGACACTGAAGCTTTCTTT.

This chain joins TRBV11-2 and TRBJ2-7; a possible D gene is TRBD2 (5 bases). The CDR3 has 13 amino acids. CDR1 and CDR2 from the germline V gene are SGHAT and FQNNGV. V was pared by 5 bases and J by 1 base, with 9 bases between. The CDR3 loop reads CASSRDGSYEQYF. The CDR3 DNA reads as TGTGCCAGCAGCCGGGATGGGTCCTACGAGCAGTACTTC.

Only a few counts were recorded for this clone. The chain recombines TRBV28 with TRBJ2-3, with 7 bases matching TRBD2. CDR1 is MDHEN and CDR2 is SYDVKM in the germline V gene. The CDR3 contains 15 residues. V lost 8 bases, J lost 4 bases, and 12 bases stayed unmatched. CDR3 amino acids: CASYAGTMPSDTQYF. Here the CDR3 DNA reads TGTGCCAGCTATGCCGGGACTATGCCCTCAGATACGCAGTATTTT.

The genes are TRBV7-2 and TRBJ1-3; unclear D gene. The V and J ends lost 1 base and 9 bases respectively, with 7 bases between them. This CDR3 region has 12 residues. Germline V gene data show CDR1 as SGHTA and CDR2 as FQGNSA. CDR3 sequence: CASSLDSSTIYF. In nucleotides, the CDR3 is TGTGCCAGCAGCTTAGACTCAAGCACCATATATTTT.

The chain's CDR3 is CASSSDRVGFLGQPQHF. CDR3 in DNA: TGTGCCAGCAGCTCCGACAGGGTGGGGTTTTTGGGTCAGCCCCAGCATTTT. J is TRBJ1-5 and V is TRBV7-9, with 7 bases that match TRBD1. V trimming: 4 bases; J trimming: 6 bases; junction bases outside the gene matches: 15. The CDR3 sequence is 17 residues long. Germline assignment: CDR1 SEHNR and CDR2 FQNEAQ (reference sequence). The entire variable domain, with the rest obtained from reference TRBV7-9 and TRBJ1-5, is as follows: DTGVSQNPRHKITKRGQNVTFRCDPISEHNRLYWYRQTLGQGPEFLTYFQNEAQLEKSRLLSDRFSAERPKGSFSTLEIQRTEQGDSAMYLCASSSDRVGFLGQPQHFGDGTRLSIL.

The J gene is TRBJ2-3, the V gene TRBV2, with TRBD2 identical over 8 bases. CDR3 length equals 22 residues. J was trimmed by 7 bases and V by 0 bases; bases with no gene match: 27. Looked up from germline, CDR1 is SNHLY and CDR2 is FYNNEI. Written as DNA, the CDR3 is TGTGCCAGCAGTGAAGCGCGTATGGTTGCGATCTATAGCGGGATGCCTCCCCATACGCAGTATTTT. It specifies CASSEARMVAIYSGMPPHTQYF.

Points on this clone: The junction and the germline gene differ at one end; a read error may be behind it. The J gene is TRBJ2-1, the V gene TRBV7-9; the match to TRBD2 covers 8 bases. Germline assignment: CDR1 SEHNR and CDR2 FQNEAQ (reference sequence). This CDR3 has 16 amino acids. The CDR3 protein is CSSSLVSGTTNNEQFF. In DNA form, the CDR3 reads TGTTCCAGCAGCTTAGTTAGCGGGACGACCAACAATGAGCAGTTCTTC.